The sequence of this T cell receptor beta chain was determined in a study of cytomegalovirus exposure and HLA in healthy donors. About the study: Early release data held about 92 million unique TCRs from HLA-typed donors.

There are 16 residues in the CDR3. V was trimmed by 3 bases and J by 1 base, leaving 15 bases between them. Germline assignment: CDR1 LNHDA and CDR2 SQIVND (reference sequence). Whole-study findings and limits: Generally TCR sequences proved uncommon, though certain public TCRs appeared in numerous donors. An analysis done earlier found most TCR beta V segments productive about 87% or about 30% of the time.

PCR used 60 Vbeta primers and 13 Jbeta primers. Sequencing was performed with immunoSEQ multiplex PCR; in TCRdb, only in-frame clones are kept and a portion is missing. The sample has 120,000 to 150,000 clones; over 75% are singletons. As for this clone: The target antigen is unknown.

Among the donors, all were healthy bone marrow donors. Material: PBMCs. This clonotype was obtained from a man between 35 and 55 years old in good health and CMV-seronegative. This chain links TRBV19 with TRBJ1-1, with a weak D call TRBD1 (5 bases). CDR3 residues: CASSMSRGIANTEAFF. The DNA of the CDR3 is TGTGCCAGTAGTATGTCGCGGGGGATCGCGAACACTGAAGCTTTCTTT.